This T cell receptor beta chain was recorded in a study of blood T cells in healthy people across ages. The second PCR ran about 6 to 11 cycles with a sample-barcoded 5' primer and J-beta primers. TCRdb reanalysed the 5' RACE reads using MiXCR and keeps one entry per CDR3 protein. The table has about 1.6 million distinct CDR3 sequences, about 31% seen once; the top ten hold roughly 12%. The germline gives CDR1 SGHRS, CDR2 YFSETQ. This CDR3 is 17 amino acids long. The specimen was blood. This chain links TRBV5-1 with TRBJ2-4; D might be TRBD1 or TRBD2, each matching 6 bases. The J call may be mistaken, given a closer DNA end match to TRBJ2-7. This TCR was sampled from a woman in her twenties or thirties in good health. The CDR3 DNA reads as TGCGCCAGCAGCTTGGAGGCAGGACAGCTAGGAGGGCGCGAGCAGTACTTC. Protein product: CASSLEAGQLGGREQYF.